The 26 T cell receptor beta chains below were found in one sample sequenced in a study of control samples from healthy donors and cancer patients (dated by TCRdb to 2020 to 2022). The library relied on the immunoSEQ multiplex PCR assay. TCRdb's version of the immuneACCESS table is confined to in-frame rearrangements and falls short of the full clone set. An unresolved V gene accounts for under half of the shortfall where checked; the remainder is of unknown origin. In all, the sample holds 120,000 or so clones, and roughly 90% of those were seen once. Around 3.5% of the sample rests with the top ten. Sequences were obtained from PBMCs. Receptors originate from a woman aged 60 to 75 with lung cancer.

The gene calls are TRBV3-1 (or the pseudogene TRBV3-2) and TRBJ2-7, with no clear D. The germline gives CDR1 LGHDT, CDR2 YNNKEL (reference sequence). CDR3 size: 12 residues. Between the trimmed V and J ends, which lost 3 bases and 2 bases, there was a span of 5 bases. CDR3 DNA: TGTGCCAGCAGCCATGACACCTACGAGCAGTACTTC. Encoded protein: CASSHDTYEQYF.

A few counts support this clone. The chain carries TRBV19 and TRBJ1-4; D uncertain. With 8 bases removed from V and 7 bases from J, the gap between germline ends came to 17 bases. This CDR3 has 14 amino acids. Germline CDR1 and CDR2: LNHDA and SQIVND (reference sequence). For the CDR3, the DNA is TGTGCCAGTTCTCTCGAACATACGGGTGAAAAACTGTTTTTT. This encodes CASSLEHTGEKLFF. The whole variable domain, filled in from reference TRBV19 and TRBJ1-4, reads DGGITQSPKYLFRKEGQNVTLSCEQNLNHDAMYWYRQDPGQGLRLIYYSQIVNDFQKGDIAEGYSVSREKKESFPLTVTSAQKNPTAFYLCASSLEHTGEKLFFGSGTQLSVL.

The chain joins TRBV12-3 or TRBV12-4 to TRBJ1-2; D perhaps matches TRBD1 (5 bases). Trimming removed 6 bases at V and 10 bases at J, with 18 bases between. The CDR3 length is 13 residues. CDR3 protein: CASSTWGREVYTF. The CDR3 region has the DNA TGTGCCAGCAGCACTTGGGGACGAGAAGTCTACACCTTC.

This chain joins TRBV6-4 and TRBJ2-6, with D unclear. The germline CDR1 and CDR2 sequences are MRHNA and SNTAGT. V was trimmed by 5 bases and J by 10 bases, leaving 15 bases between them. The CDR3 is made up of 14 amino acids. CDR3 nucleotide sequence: TGTGCCAGCAGTCCTCAATTAGATACGAACGTCCTGACTTTC. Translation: CASSPQLDTNVLTF.

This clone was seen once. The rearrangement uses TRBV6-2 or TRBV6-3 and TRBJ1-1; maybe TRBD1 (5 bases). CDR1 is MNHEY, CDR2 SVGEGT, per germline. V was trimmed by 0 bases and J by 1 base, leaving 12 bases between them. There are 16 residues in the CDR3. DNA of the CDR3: TGTGCCAGCAGTTACTCGCCGGGGACGGAGAACACTGAAGCTTTCTTT. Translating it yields CASSYSPGTENTEAFF.

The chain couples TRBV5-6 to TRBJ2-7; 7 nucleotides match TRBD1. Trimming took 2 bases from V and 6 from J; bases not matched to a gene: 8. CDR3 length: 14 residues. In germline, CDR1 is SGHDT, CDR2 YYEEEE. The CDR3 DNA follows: TGTGCCAGCAGCTTTACAGGGGTAAGGGCCGAGCAGTACTTC. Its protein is CASSFTGVRAEQYF.

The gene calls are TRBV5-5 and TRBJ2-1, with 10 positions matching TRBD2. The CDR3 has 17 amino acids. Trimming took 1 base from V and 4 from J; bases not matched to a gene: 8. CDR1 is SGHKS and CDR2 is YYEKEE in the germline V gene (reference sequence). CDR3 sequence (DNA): TGTGCCAGCAGCTTGCGAAGCGGGAGGGTCCTATACAATGAGCAGTTCTTC. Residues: CASSLRSGRVLYNEQFF.

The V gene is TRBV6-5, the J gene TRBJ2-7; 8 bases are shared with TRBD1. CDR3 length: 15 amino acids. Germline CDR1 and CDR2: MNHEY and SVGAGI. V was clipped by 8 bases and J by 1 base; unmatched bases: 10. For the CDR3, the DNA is TGTGCCAGCCCCCCCGGGACAGGCCGTTCCTACGAGCAGTACTTC. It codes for CASPPGTGRSYEQYF.

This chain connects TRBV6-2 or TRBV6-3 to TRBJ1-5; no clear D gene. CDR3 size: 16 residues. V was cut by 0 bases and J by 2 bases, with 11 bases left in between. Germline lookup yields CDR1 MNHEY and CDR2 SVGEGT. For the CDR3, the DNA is TGTGCCAGCAGTTACTCCTTGGGAAAAGGCAATCAGCCCCAGCATTTT. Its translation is CASSYSLGKGNQPQHF.

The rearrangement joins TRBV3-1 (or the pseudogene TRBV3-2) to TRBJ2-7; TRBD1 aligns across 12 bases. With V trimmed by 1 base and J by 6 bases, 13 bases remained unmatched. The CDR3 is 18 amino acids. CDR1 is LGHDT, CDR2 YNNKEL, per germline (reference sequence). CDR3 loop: CASSQGVLGQGALSEQYF. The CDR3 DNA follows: TGTGCCAGCAGCCAAGGGGTGCTGGGACAGGGGGCGCTTAGCGAGCAGTACTTC.

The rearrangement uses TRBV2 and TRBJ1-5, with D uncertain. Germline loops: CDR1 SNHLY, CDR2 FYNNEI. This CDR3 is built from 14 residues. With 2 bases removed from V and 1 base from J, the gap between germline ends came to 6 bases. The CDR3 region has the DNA TGTGCCAGCAGTGAATTGGACAGCAATCAGCCCCAGCATTTT. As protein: CASSELDSNQPQHF.

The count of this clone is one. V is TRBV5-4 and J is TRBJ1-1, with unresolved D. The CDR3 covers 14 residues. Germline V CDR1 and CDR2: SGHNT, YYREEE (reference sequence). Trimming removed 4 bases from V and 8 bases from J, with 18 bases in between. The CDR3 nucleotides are TGTGCCAGCAGCCCGGACGGTTGGGGATTAGAAGCTTTCTTT. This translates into CASSPDGWGLEAFF.

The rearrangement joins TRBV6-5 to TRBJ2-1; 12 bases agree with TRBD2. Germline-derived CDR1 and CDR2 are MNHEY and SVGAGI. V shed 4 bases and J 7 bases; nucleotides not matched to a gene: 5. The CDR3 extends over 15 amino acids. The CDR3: CASSSKTSGSNEQFF. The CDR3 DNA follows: TGTGCCAGCAGTTCAAAGACTAGCGGGAGTAATGAGCAGTTCTTC.

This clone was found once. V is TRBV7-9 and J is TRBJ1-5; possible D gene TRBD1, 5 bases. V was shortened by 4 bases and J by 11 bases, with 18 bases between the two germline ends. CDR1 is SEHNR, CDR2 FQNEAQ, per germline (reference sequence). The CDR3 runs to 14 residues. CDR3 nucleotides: TGTGCCAGCAGCTCCACCGGGACCCCTTTGACCCAGCATTTT. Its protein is CASSSTGTPLTQHF.

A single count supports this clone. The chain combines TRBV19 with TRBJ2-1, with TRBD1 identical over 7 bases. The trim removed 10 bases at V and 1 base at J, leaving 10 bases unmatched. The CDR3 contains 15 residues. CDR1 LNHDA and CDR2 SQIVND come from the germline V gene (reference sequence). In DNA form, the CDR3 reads TGTGCCACTTGCCCGGGACAGCCTTCCTACAATGAGCAGTTCTTC. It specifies CATCPGQPSYNEQFF.

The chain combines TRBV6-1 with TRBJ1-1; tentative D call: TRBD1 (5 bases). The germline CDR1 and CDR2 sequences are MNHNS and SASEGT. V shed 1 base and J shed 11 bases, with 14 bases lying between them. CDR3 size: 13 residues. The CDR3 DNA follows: TGTGCCAGCAGTGAAGGTAGGGGAGGTACGGCTTTCTTT. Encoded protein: CASSEGRGGTAFF.

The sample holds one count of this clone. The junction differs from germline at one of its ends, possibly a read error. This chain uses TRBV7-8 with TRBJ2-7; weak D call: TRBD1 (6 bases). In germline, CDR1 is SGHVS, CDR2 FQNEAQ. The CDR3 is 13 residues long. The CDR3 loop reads CASTLRTAAEQYF. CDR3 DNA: TGTGCCAGCACCTTAAGGACAGCGGCCGAGCAGTACTTC.

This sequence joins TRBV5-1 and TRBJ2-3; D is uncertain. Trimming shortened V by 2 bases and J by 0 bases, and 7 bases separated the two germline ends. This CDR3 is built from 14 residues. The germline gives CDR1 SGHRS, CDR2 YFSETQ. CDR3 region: CASSFGTSTDTQYF. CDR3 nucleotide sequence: TGCGCCAGCAGCTTTGGCACCAGCACAGATACGCAGTATTTT.

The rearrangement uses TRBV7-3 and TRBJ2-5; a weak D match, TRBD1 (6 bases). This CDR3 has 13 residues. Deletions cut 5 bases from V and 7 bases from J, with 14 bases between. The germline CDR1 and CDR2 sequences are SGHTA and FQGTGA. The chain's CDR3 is CASSPEGEGTQYF. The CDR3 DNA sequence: TGTGCCAGCAGCCCCGAGGGGGAAGGGACCCAGTACTTC.

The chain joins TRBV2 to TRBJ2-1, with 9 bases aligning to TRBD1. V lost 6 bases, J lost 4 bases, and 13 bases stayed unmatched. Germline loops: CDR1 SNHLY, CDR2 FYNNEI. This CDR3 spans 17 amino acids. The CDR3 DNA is TGTGCCAGCAGCGCCACGCCCCGGGACAGGGCATACAATGAGCAGTTCTTC. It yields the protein CASSATPRDRAYNEQFF.

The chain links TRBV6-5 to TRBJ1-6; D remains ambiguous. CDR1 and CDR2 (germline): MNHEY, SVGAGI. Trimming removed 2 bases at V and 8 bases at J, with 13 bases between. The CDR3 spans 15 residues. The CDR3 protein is CASSYGQPKDSPLHF. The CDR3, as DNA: TGTGCCAGCAGTTACGGGCAGCCAAAGGATTCACCCCTCCACTTT.

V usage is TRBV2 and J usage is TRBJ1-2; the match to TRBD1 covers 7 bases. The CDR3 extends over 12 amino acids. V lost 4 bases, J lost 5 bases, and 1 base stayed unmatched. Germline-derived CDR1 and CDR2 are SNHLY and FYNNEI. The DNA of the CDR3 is TGTGCCAGCAGTGGGGGACAGTATGGCTACACCTTC. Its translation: CASSGGQYGYTF.

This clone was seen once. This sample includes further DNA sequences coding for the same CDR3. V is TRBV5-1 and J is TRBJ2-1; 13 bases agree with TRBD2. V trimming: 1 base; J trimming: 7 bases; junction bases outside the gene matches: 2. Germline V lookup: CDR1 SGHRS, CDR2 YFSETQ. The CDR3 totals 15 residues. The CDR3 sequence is CASSLTSGGANEQFF. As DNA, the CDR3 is TGCGCCAGCAGCTTGACTAGCGGGGGGGCGAATGAGCAGTTCTTC.

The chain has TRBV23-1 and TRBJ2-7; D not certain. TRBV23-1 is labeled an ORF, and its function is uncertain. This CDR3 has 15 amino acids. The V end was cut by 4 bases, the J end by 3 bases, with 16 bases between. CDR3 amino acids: CASSPPDSDLYEQYF. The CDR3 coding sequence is TGCGCCAGCAGTCCGCCCGACTCAGATCTCTACGAGCAGTACTTC.

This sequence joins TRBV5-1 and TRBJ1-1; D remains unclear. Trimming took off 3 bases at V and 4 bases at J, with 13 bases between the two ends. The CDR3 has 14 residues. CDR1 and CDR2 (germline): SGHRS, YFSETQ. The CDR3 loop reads CASSSYGLSTEAFF. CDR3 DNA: TGCGCCAGCAGCTCTTACGGACTTTCCACTGAAGCTTTCTTT.

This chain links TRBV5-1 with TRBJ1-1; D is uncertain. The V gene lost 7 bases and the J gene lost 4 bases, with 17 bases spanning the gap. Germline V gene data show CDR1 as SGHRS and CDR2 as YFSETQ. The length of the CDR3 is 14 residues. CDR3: CASLDGRAGTEAFF. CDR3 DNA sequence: TGCGCCAGCTTGGACGGGAGGGCGGGCACTGAAGCTTTCTTT.